Following are 29 T cell receptor beta chains from one sample sequenced in a study of blood T cell repertoires in COVID-19. Profiled with immunoSEQ multiplex PCR; TCRdb holds only in-frame clones, not every one. The data hold roughly 220,000 clones, with 80% to 90% observed a single time. Sequenced input: peripheral blood. Source of these receptors: a woman in her 40s who had recovered from COVID-19.

The genes are TRBV28 and TRBJ1-1, with D tentatively TRBD1 (6 bases). The V gene lost 3 bases and the J gene lost 0 bases, with 14 bases spanning the gap. CDR3 size: 16 residues. Germline-derived CDR1 and CDR2 are MDHEN and SYDVKM. For the CDR3, the DNA is TGTGCCAGCAGTTTTCAGGGGCCGATAGTGAACACTGAAGCTTTCTTT. This codes for CASSFQGPIVNTEAFF.

The chain couples TRBV10-3 to TRBJ2-7, with a possible D match to TRBD1 (5 bases). The length of the CDR3 is 13 residues. Germline V lookup: CDR1 ENHRY, CDR2 SYGVKD. Trimming took off 4 bases at V and 6 bases at J, with 13 bases between the two ends. CDR3 residues: CAISAGQGGEQYF. CDR3 in DNA: TGTGCCATCAGTGCAGGACAAGGCGGCGAGCAGTACTTC.

This chain uses TRBV29-1 with TRBJ1-1; D gene ambiguous. V was clipped by 1 base and J by 1 base, with 10 bases between them. CDR3 length: 14 residues. Germline V gives CDR1 SQVTM, CDR2 ANQGSEA. The CDR3 nucleotides read TGCAGCGTTGAAGTAACTACGAGGAACACTGAAGCTTTCTTT. This gives the protein CSVEVTTRNTEAFF.

The DNA for the CDR3 is TGTGCCAGCAGTGTAAGGACAGATAATTCACCCCTCCACTTT. As protein: CASSVRTDNSPLHF. The rearrangement uses TRBV2 and TRBJ1-6, with D tentatively TRBD1 (6 bases). Per germline, CDR1 SNHLY and CDR2 FYNNEI. The CDR3 loop spans 14 amino acids. Trimming stripped 4 bases from V and 5 bases from J, with 9 bases between.

V usage is TRBV6-5 and J usage is TRBJ2-3; the match to TRBD2 covers 9 bases. Trimming removed 7 bases from V and 0 bases from J; junction bases left unmatched: 5. The CDR3 covers 15 residues. Germline CDR1 MNHEY, CDR2 SVGAGI. The CDR3 region has the DNA TGTGCCAGCATAATAGCGGGGGCTAGCACAGATACGCAGTATTTT. Translating it yields CASIIAGASTDTQYF.

J is TRBJ1-4 and V is TRBV28, with D possibly matching TRBD1 (6 bases). The CDR3 runs to 13 residues. V was shortened by 9 bases and J by 2 bases, with 10 bases between the two germline ends. The germline V gene has CDR1 MDHEN and CDR2 SYDVKM. CDR3 nucleotides: TGTGCCAGTGGACAGACCACTAATGAAAAACTGTTTTTT. This translates into CASGQTTNEKLFF.

The chain joins TRBV28 to TRBJ2-2; D is ambiguous. CDR3 length: 14 residues. The V and J ends lost 2 bases and 14 bases respectively, with 18 bases between them. Germline CDR1 is MDHEN and CDR2 is SYDVKM. The CDR3 is CASSLRYRAVRLFF. CDR3 in DNA: TGTGCCAGCAGTTTACGGTACAGAGCCGTGCGTCTGTTTTTT.

V gene TRBV27 combines with J gene TRBJ1-1; 8 bases are a match to TRBD1. The CDR3 length is 17 residues. Germline values: CDR1 MNHEY, CDR2 SMNVEV (reference sequence). J gave up 2 bases and V 5 bases, and 13 bases lay outside the gene matches. As DNA, the CDR3 is TGTGCCAGCAGTCCCCGATCCCCACAGGGGGTTAACACTGAAGCTTTCTTT. This translates into CASSPRSPQGVNTEAFF.

The V gene is TRBV7-9, the J gene TRBJ1-1; D unresolved. This CDR3 spans 17 amino acids. V shed 4 bases and J shed 1 base, with 19 bases lying between them. The V gene's germline CDR1 is SEHNR and CDR2 FQNEAQ (reference sequence). CDR3 in amino acids: CASSSPTSWEANTEAFF. CDR3 DNA: TGTGCCAGCAGCTCTCCCACAAGCTGGGAGGCGAACACTGAAGCTTTCTTT.

V gene TRBV5-3 combines with J gene TRBJ2-3; D not certain. TRBV5-3 is an open reading frame, and its role is uncertain. The CDR3 runs 15 residues. The V end was cut by 1 base, the J end by 2 bases, with 11 bases between. The CDR3 is CARSLLLPPTDTQYF. The DNA for the CDR3 is TGTGCCAGAAGCTTGTTGCTACCACCCACAGATACGCAGTATTTT.

V usage is TRBV7-9 and J usage is TRBJ2-7, with D maybe TRBD1 (6 bases). CDR3 length: 14 residues. V was clipped by 3 bases and J by 7 bases, with 16 bases between them. Per germline, CDR1 SEHNR and CDR2 FQNEAQ (reference sequence). In DNA form, the CDR3 reads TGTGCCAGCAGCTTCACAGGGCCCTTGGGGGAGCAGTACTTC. Protein sequence: CASSFTGPLGEQYF.

Remarks on this clone: This sample also contains other DNA sequences that code for the same CDR3. The chain joins TRBV7-2 to TRBJ1-2; weak D call: TRBD1 (6 bases). This CDR3 comprises 14 residues. Trimming pared 2 bases from V and 5 bases from J, leaving 12 bases between. The germline CDR1 and CDR2 sequences are SGHTA and FQGNSA. The DNA for the CDR3 is TGTGCCAGCAGCTTAAACAGGGCTCAGTATGGCTACACCTTC. This translates into CASSLNRAQYGYTF.

The chain joins TRBV7-2 to TRBJ2-7; a possible D gene is TRBD1 (6 bases). The germline CDR1 and CDR2 sequences are SGHTA and FQGNSA. The germline V and J ends were trimmed by 0 bases and 2 bases, with 11 bases remaining between them. CDR3 size: 15 residues. CDR3 amino acids: CASSLAGTPPYEQYF. CDR3 nucleotide sequence: TGTGCCAGCAGCTTAGCAGGGACACCACCCTACGAGCAGTACTTC.

This chain uses TRBV1 with TRBJ1-5; the table's D call, TRBD1, was not checked against the DNA. TRBV1 is a listed pseudogene. This CDR3 region has 17 residues. The CDR3 reads CTSSRTGTGNFYQPQHF. In DNA form, the CDR3 reads TGCACCAGCAGCCGGACCGGGACAGGGAATTTTTATCAGCCCCAGCATTTT.

This sequence joins TRBV7-2 and TRBJ2-1; the match to TRBD2 covers 12 bases. CDR3 length: 15 amino acids. V lost 2 bases and J lost 9; bases outside the gene matches: 5. Germline values: CDR1 SGHTA, CDR2 FQGNSA. The CDR3 sequence is CASSLLAGGLSEQFF. In DNA form, the CDR3 reads TGTGCCAGCAGCTTACTAGCGGGGGGGCTAAGTGAGCAGTTCTTC.

The V and J genes are TRBV18 and TRBJ2-1, with 13 nucleotides matching TRBD2. The germline CDR1 and CDR2 sequences are KGHSH and LQKENI. CDR3 size: 18 residues. V lost 0 bases, J lost 4 bases, and 6 bases stayed unmatched. This chain's CDR3 is CASSPPQRTSGGYNEQFF. DNA for the CDR3: TGTGCCAGCTCACCACCACAACGGACTAGCGGGGGTTACAATGAGCAGTTCTTC.

The gene calls are TRBV5-1 and TRBJ2-2, with D possibly being TRBD2 (5 bases). This CDR3 has 16 residues. The V gene lost 1 base and the J gene lost 4 bases, with 14 bases spanning the gap. Germline V gives CDR1 SGHRS, CDR2 YFSETQ. In DNA form, the CDR3 reads TGCGCCAGCAGCTTGACTAGGCCGGCCACCACCGGGGAGCTGTTTTTT. Its translation is CASSLTRPATTGELFF.

The CDR3, as DNA: TGTGCCAGCAGCTCGCGGGGTGGAGGGCTGAACACTGAAGCTTTCTTT. This encodes CASSSRGGGLNTEAFF. This chain joins TRBV5-5 and TRBJ1-1; D is ambiguous. V lost 3 bases to trimming and J lost 0 bases, with 15 bases between them. This CDR3 has 16 residues. Germline V gives CDR1 SGHKS, CDR2 YYEKEE (reference sequence).

The chain employs TRBV18 and TRBJ1-2; D is unresolved. This CDR3 contains 14 residues. Germline CDR1 KGHSH, CDR2 LQKENI. V shed 0 bases and J shed 1 base, with 6 bases lying between them. The CDR3 here is CASSPPSVNYGYTF. CDR3 bases: TGTGCCAGCTCACCACCTTCCGTTAACTATGGCTACACCTTC.

V usage is TRBV18 and J usage is TRBJ2-2; perhaps TRBD1 as D (6 bases). The CDR3 covers 16 residues. Trimming took 3 bases from V and 1 from J, leaving 12 bases between them. From germline, CDR1 is KGHSH and CDR2 LQKENI. The CDR3 nucleotides read TGTGCCAGCTCACCCCAATCGACAGGGAACACCGGGGAGCTGTTTTTT. Translated: CASSPQSTGNTGELFF.

The rearrangement links TRBV5-5 to TRBJ2-5; perhaps TRBD1 as D (6 bases). This CDR3 is 17 amino acids long. Trimming cost V 2 bases and J 1 base, with 18 bases left between them. Per the germline V gene, CDR1 is SGHKS and CDR2 is YYEKEE (reference sequence). The CDR3 reads CASSFGKGGNFQETQYF. CDR3 in DNA: TGTGCCAGCAGCTTTGGCAAAGGGGGTAATTTCCAAGAGACCCAGTACTTC.

The chain uses TRBV21-1 and TRBJ2-7; the table's D call of TRBD1 was not tested on the DNA. TRBV21-1 is noted as a pseudogene. This CDR3 spans 14 amino acids. DNA for the CDR3: TGTGCCAGCAGCAAAGGATGGGCAGCCTACGAGCAGTACTTC. Translation: CASSKGWAAYEQYF.

In this sample, this clone turned up a few times. This chain connects TRBV2 to TRBJ1-2, with TRBD1 identical over 11 bases. V dropped 6 bases and J dropped 4; count of bases not matched to a gene: 10. Germline assignment: CDR1 SNHLY and CDR2 FYNNEI. This CDR3 has 16 residues. CDR3 in DNA: TGTGCCAGCAGGGGACAGGGGGGGACAACCTTCTATGGCTACACCTTC. It translates to CASRGQGGTTFYGYTF.

This chain uses TRBV30 with TRBJ2-1; possibly TRBD2 for D (7 bases). Trimming removed 2 bases at V and 12 bases at J, with 14 bases between. Germline V CDR1 and CDR2: GTSNPN, SVGIG (reference sequence). The CDR3 runs 12 residues. CDR3 nucleotides: TGTGCCTGGAGTCGGGGGGCCAATAGGCAGTTCTTC. As protein: CAWSRGANRQFF.

As for this clone: A junction end diverges from the germline sequence, so it may reflect a read error. The genes are TRBV3-1 (or the pseudogene TRBV3-2) and TRBJ1-1; the D is unclear. The CDR3 totals 14 residues. Looked up from germline, CDR1 is LGHDT and CDR2 is YNNKEL (reference sequence). The CDR3 coding sequence is TGTGCCAGCACCCAACAGCACGACGGGAGCAGAGCTTTCTTT. Translation: CASTQQHDGSRAFF.

This clone appeared once. This chain connects TRBV5-1 to TRBJ1-6; 7 bases match TRBD1. In germline, CDR1 is SGHRS, CDR2 YFSETQ. V dropped 3 bases and J dropped 10; count of bases not matched to a gene: 7. The CDR3 loop spans 14 amino acids. The CDR3 sequence is CASSSGQGESPLHF. CDR3 sequence (DNA): TGCGCCAGCAGCTCCGGTCAGGGGGAGTCACCCCTCCACTTT.

The V and J genes are TRBV19 and TRBJ1-1, with D possibly TRBD1 on 6 matching bases. V was trimmed by 5 bases and J by 1 base, leaving 11 bases between them. Germline CDR1 LNHDA, CDR2 SQIVND (reference sequence). CDR3 length: 14 amino acids. The CDR3 reads CASSFAGANTEAFF. CDR3 coding DNA: TGTGCCAGTAGTTTTGCGGGGGCGAACACTGAAGCTTTCTTT.

This chain joins TRBV6-5 and TRBJ1-5; 8 positions agree with TRBD1. Germline assignment: CDR1 MNHEY and CDR2 SVGAGI. The CDR3 spans 13 residues. J was trimmed by 11 bases and V by 6 bases; bases with no gene match: 9. CDR3 residues: CASSRTGTQAQHF. The CDR3 DNA reads TGTGCCAGCAGCCGGACAGGGACCCAGGCCCAGCATTTT.

The V gene is TRBV27, the J gene TRBJ2-2; TRBD1 matches at 10 bases. Germline trimming cut 3 bases from V and 6 bases from J; bases unmatched to any gene: 4. There are 15 residues in the CDR3. Germline-derived CDR1 and CDR2 are MNHEY and SMNVEV (reference sequence). The CDR3 nucleotides read TGTGCCAGCAGTTTTGGGACAGGGGAGTCCGGGGAGCTGTTTTTT. The encoded protein is CASSFGTGESGELFF.